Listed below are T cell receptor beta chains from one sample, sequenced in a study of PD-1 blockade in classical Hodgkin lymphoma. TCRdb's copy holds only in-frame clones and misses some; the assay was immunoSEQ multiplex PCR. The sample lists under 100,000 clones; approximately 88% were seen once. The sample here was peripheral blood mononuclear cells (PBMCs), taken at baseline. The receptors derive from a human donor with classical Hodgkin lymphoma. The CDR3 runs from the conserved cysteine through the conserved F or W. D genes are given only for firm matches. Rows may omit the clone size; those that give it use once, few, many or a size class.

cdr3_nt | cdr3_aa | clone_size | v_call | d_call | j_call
TGTGCCAGCAGCTCTAGAGGAGAGGACATTCAGTACTTC | CASSSRGEDIQYF | once | TRBV7-3 | - | TRBJ2-4
TGTGCCAGCAGTGTGGTCCATAATGAAAAACTGTTTTTT | CASSVVHNEKLFF | few | TRBV6-1 | - | TRBJ1-4
TGTGCCAGCAGCTTTGCGGTACCCTACGAGCAGTACTTC | CASSFAVPYEQYF | - | TRBV11-2 | - | TRBJ2-7
TGTGCCTGGAGTGGACAGGGGAACGAGCAGTACTTC | CAWSGQGNEQYF | - | TRBV30 | TRBD1 | TRBJ2-7
TGTGCCAGTAGGCCTTCAGGGGTTCGTAACTATGGCTACACCTTC | CASRPSGVRNYGYTF | - | TRBV19 | - | TRBJ1-2
TGTGCCAGCACTCTCGCTGGACAGGCGGGGGGTGAGCAGTTCTTC | CASTLAGQAGGEQFF | few | TRBV6-5 | - | TRBJ2-1
TGTGCCAGCTCAGAGTACCAGGGGCCAGCCGTATCGTATGGCTACACCTTC | CASSEYQGPAVSYGYTF | - | TRBV18 | - | TRBJ1-2
TGTGCCTGGAGATGGAAAGGGGAGAGACCTCCTATACAAAAGCAGTACTTC | CAWRWKGERPPIQKQYF | - | TRBV30 | - | TRBJ2-7
TGTGCCAGCTCACCACCGGACAGGGTAGATGGCTACACCTTC | CASSPPDRVDGYTF | - | TRBV18 | TRBD1 | TRBJ1-2
TGTGCCAGCTCACCTCCGCCGGGGGTAGGGAGAAAAGCTGAAGCTTTCTTT | CASSPPPGVGRKAEAFF | - | TRBV18 | - | TRBJ1-1
TGTGCCAGCAGCCCGGGACAGGGCAATCAGCCCCAGCATTTT | CASSPGQGNQPQHF | - | TRBV5-5 | TRBD1 | TRBJ1-5
TGCGCCAGCAGCTTGGTAGATCTGAACACTGAAGCTTTCTTT | CASSLVDLNTEAFF | - | TRBV5-1 | - | TRBJ1-1
TGTGCCAGCTCCTCCCCGGACGGGGCTAACTATGGCTACACCTTC | CASSSPDGANYGYTF | - | TRBV6-1 | - | TRBJ1-2
TGTGCCAGCAGTGGTGCCGGGACAGGGGGCGAGGAGCAGTACTTC | CASSGAGTGGEEQYF | - | TRBV28 | TRBD1 | TRBJ2-7
TGTGCCAGCAGTCCCCGAACAGGAGGCTACACCTTC | CASSPRTGGYTF | - | TRBV6-1 | - | TRBJ1-2
TGCGCCAGCAGCTTGCTGGGGGGAGGAACTGAAGCTTTCTTT | CASSLLGGGTEAFF | - | TRBV5-1 | - | TRBJ1-1
TGTGCCAGCAGTCCCTACAGGGGAAGGACTGAAGCTTTCTTT | CASSPYRGRTEAFF | - | TRBV6-5 | TRBD1 | TRBJ1-1
TGCGCCAGCAGCTTGGGAGGCAGGGACTATGGCTACACCTTC | CASSLGGRDYGYTF | - | TRBV5-1 | - | TRBJ1-2
TGCGCCAGCAGCTTGGTGACAGGGGGCGCGGGTGAAGCTTTCTTT | CASSLVTGGAGEAFF | - | TRBV5-1 | TRBD1 | TRBJ1-1
TGCGCCAGCAACCCGGGACAGCACAATGAGCAGTTCTTC | CASNPGQHNEQFF | - | TRBV5-1 | TRBD1 | TRBJ2-1
TGTGCCATCAGTGCGGGGGGGCCCGGGACAGATACGCAGTATTTT | CAISAGGPGTDTQYF | once | TRBV10-3 | TRBD2 | TRBJ2-3
TGTGCCAGCAGTTACTCGCTGGGGGGCAATCAGCCCCAGCATTTT | CASSYSLGGNQPQHF | - | TRBV6-5 | - | TRBJ1-5
TGTGCCAGCAGCAGGGGAGGTGTTGGGGGGAACACTGAAGCTTTCTTT | CASSRGGVGGNTEAFF | - | TRBV5-4 | - | TRBJ1-1
TGTGCCAGCAGCGCCGCGGACAGGCCCAATCAGCCCCAGCATTTT | CASSAADRPNQPQHF | - | TRBV5-4 | TRBD1 | TRBJ1-5
TGCGCCAGCAGCCCGAGCGGGATGGTTGAGCAGTTCTTC | CASSPSGMVEQFF | - | TRBV5-1 | TRBD2 | TRBJ2-1
TGTGCCAGCAGTTTACTGGGAGTTAATGAAAAACTGTTTTTT | CASSLLGVNEKLFF | - | TRBV6-6 | - | TRBJ1-4
TGTGCCAGCAGCTCTACCACGGGACACTTACTCAAAGCTTTCTTT | CASSSTTGHLLKAFF | - | TRBV7-2 | - | TRBJ1-1
TGTGCCAGCAGCCATCCGGGACTAGCGGGAGCAGATACGCAGTATTTT | CASSHPGLAGADTQYF | - | TRBV7-9 | TRBD2 | TRBJ2-3
TGTGCCAGCAGTCTCTTTGGGGGAGTAGTGTACAATGAGCAGTTCTTC | CASSLFGGVVYNEQFF | - | TRBV28 | - | TRBJ2-1
TGTGCCAGCAGCGTAGCTTCAGGGGGTGCAGGTCTCAGTGAGCAGTTCTTC | CASSVASGGAGLSEQFF | - | TRBV9 | TRBD1 | TRBJ2-1
TGTGCCAGTAGTATAAGGGGGGACGCCCTCTACGAGCAGTACTTC | CASSIRGDALYEQYF | - | TRBV19 | - | TRBJ2-7
TGTGCCAGCTCGACTCGTCGGGGCAATCAGCCCCAGCATTTT | CASSTRRGNQPQHF | - | TRBV28 | - | TRBJ1-5